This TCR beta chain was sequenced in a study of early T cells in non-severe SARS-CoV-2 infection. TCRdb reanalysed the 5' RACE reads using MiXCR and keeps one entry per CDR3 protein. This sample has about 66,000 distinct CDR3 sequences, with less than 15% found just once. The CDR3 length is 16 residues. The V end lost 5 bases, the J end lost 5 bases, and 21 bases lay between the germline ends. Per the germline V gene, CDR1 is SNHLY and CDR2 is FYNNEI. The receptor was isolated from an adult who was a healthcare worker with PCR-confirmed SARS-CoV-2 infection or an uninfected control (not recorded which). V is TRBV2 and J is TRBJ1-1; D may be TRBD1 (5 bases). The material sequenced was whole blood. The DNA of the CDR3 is TGTGCCAGCAGTCTTACCCTCGTCACGTGGGGGACTGAAGCTTTCTTT. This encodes CASSLTLVTWGTEAFF.